This TCR beta chain came from a study of blood T cell repertoires in COVID-19 (dated by TCRdb to 2020 to 2022). For the study in its entirety: Samples covering the acute and convalescent phases of COVID-19 were provided by collaborators in the United States, Italy and Spain. Subjects who had been exposed to COVID-19, were actively infected with it, or had recovered from it provided the deeply sampled blood TCRbeta repertoires that made up the dataset. The prospective study material was composed of cDNA or gDNA derived from T cells, B-cell-depleted T cells, or PBMCs. Where HLA class I and class II types were available, the types were taken from metadata supplied by the sample provider, not from assay-based typing. A de-identified subject ID, COVID-19 status, age in years and sex were almost always included in the sample metadata. Samples came from the ongoing ImmuneRACE study (first 160 participants) plus 1,254 subjects from 6 global collaborators. The repertoires were made available in a free public database intended to serve as a resource for research on the immune response to SARS-CoV-2. The paper's findings and limits, for the study overall: The quantity of clinical and demographic metadata differed by source and by participant and was supplied without curation.

TCRbeta CDR3 regions were amplified from genomic DNA using the immunoSEQ Assay, a bias-controlled multiplex PCR. On the study's bioinformatics: Nucleated cell counts per sample were estimated from amplification of reference gene primers within the assay. To quantify the absolute abundance of each unique TCRbeta CDR3 rearrangement, sequence reads were collapsed and filtered. For each sample, productive Simpson clonality was calculated by taking the square root of Simpson's diversity index across productive rearrangements. The table comes from immuneACCESS by way of TCRdb, which keeps in-frame sequences with V and J called. Part of the clones is missing from these tables; in studies checked, under half for an unresolved V gene and the rest for unknown reasons. The V and J calls and clone size come from that table; D and trimming were worked out from the DNA. This sample lists approximately 230,000 clones; approximately 80% were detected once. Approximately 4.9% of the sample is held by the ten biggest clonotypes.

The collaborating institutions used their own protocols to collect whole blood in K2EDTA tubes. For TCRbeta analysis, collaborators shipped samples as frozen whole blood, isolated PBMCs, or DNA extracted from either of those sample types. As concerns this clone: Its antigen is still unknown. Nothing much larger sits one base from this clone, and base qualities are not available.

This TCR came from an elderly woman with active or convalescent COVID-19. The material sequenced was peripheral blood.

In nucleotides, the sequence is TGCGCCAGCAGCTTGACAACAGGGGGCCTTTGGGATGAAGCTTTCTTT. Translation gives CASSLTTGGLWDEAFF. Recombination linked TRBV5-1 to TRBJ1-1, and TRBD1 aligns with 9 junction nucleotides. Reading from cysteine to phenylalanine, the CDR3 counts 16 amino acids. The retained sequence is limited to the CDR3, 48 bases, with the frame set at the first base. Germline trimming: 1 base from V, 7 bases from J; junction bases outside gene matches: 11. Based on the germline V gene, the CDR1 and CDR2 sequences are SGHRS and YFSETQ.